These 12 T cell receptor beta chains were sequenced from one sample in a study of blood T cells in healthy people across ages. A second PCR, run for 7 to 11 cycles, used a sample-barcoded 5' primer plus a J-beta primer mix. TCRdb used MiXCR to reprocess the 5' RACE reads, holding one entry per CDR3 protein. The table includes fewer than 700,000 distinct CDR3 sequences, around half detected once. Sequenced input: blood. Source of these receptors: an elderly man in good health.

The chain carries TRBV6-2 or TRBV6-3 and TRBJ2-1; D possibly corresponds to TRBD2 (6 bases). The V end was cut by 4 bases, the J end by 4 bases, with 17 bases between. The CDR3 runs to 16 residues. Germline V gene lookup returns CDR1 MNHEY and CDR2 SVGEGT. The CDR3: CASSWGRQGEYNEQFF. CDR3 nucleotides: TGTGCCAGCAGTTGGGGGAGGCAGGGAGAGTACAATGAGCAGTTCTTC.

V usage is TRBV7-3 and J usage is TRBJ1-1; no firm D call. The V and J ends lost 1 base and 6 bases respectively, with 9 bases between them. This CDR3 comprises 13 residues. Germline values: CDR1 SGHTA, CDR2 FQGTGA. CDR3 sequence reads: CASSLSIRAEAFF. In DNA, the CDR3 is TGTGCCAGCAGCTTAAGTATTCGGGCTGAAGCTTTCTTT. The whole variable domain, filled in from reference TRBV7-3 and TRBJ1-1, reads GAGVSQTPSNKVTEKGKYVELRCDPISGHTALYWYRQSLGQGPEFLIYFQGTGAADDSGLPNDRFFAVRPEGSVSTLKIQRTERGDSAVYLCASSLSIRAEAFFGQGTRLTVV.

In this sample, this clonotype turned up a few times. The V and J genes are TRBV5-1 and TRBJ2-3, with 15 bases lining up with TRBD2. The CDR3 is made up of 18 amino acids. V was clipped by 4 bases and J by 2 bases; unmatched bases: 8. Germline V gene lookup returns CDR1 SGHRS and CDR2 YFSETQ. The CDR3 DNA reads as TGCGCCAGCAGCGCGGGACTAGCGGGGGGTCTCCACACAGATACGCAGTATTTT. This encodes CASSAGLAGGLHTDTQYF.

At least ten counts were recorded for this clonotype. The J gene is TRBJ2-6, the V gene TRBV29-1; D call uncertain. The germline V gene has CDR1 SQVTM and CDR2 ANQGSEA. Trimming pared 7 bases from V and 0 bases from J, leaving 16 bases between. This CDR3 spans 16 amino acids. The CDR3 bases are TGCAGCGCGTCTCAAGATGTTAACTCTGGGGCCAACGTCCTGACTTTC. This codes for CSASQDVNSGANVLTF.

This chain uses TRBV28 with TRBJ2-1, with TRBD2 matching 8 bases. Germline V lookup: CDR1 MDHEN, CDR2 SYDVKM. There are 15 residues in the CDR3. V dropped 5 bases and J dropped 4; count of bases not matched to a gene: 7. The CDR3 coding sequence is TGTGCCAGCAGTACAACTAGCGGAGTTTACAATGAGCAGTTCTTC. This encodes CASSTTSGVYNEQFF.

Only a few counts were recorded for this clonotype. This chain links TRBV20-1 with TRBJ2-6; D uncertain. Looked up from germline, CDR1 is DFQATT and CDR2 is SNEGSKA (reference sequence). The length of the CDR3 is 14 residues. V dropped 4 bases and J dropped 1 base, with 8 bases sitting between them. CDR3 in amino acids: CSANDNSGANVLTF. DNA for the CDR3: TGCAGTGCTAACGACAATTCTGGGGCCAACGTCCTGACTTTC.

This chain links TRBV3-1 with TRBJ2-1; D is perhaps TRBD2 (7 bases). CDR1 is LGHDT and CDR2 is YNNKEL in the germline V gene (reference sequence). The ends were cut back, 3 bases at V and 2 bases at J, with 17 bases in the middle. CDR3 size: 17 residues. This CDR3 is CASSHQGGGHPYNEQFF. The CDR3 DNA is TGTGCCAGCAGCCACCAAGGGGGAGGGCATCCCTACAATGAGCAGTTCTTC.

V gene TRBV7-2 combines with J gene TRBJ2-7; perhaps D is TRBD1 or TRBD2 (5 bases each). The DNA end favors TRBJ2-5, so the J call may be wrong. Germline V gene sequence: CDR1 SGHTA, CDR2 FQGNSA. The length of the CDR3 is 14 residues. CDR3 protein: CASTSRAGRETQYF. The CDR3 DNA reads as TGTGCCAGCACATCAAGGGCAGGGAGAGAGACCCAGTACTTC.

For the CDR3, the DNA is TGCAGTGCTCTGGTCCTGCAGGGGGCTGCCAATGAGCAGTTCTTC. It translates to CSALVLQGAANEQFF. The rearrangement joins TRBV20-1 to TRBJ2-1, with 8 bases identical to TRBD1. CDR1 is DFQATT, CDR2 SNEGSKA, per germline (reference sequence). The CDR3 runs 15 residues. V lost 5 bases and J lost 6; bases outside the gene matches: 12.

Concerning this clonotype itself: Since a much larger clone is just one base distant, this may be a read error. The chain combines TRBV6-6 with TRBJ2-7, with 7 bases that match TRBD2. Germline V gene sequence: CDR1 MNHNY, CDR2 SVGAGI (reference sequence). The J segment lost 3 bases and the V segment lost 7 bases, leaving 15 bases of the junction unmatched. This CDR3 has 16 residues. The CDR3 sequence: CASKDGGGGRDYEQYF. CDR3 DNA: TGTGCCAGCAAGGACGGCGGGGGAGGTAGGGACTACGAGCAGTACTTC.

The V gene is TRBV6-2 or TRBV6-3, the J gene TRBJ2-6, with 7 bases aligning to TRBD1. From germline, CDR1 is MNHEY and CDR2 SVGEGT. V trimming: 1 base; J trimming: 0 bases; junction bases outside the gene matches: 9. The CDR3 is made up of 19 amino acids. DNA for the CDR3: TGTGCCAGCAGTTACTATTCCCCGGGACAGCTCTCTGGGGCCAACGTCCTGACTTTC. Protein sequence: CASSYYSPGQLSGANVLTF.

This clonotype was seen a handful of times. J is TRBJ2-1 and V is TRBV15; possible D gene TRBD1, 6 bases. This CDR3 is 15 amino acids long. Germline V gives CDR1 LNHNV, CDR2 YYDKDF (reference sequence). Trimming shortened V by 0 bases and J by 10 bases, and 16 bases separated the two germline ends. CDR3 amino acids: CATSRDFGKGQEQFF. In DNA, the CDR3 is TGTGCCACCAGCAGAGACTTTGGCAAGGGACAAGAGCAGTTCTTC.